The 10 T cell receptor beta chains below all came from one sample that was sequenced in a study of regulatory T cells in long-lasting Graves disease. Sample time point: newly diagnosed GD, antithyroid drugs for less than 3 months. The authors made the TCR library using RNA they extracted from PBMCs. Construction of TCR beta libraries relied on iRepertoire HTBI primers and on Arm-PCR targeting CDR3 regions. TCRdb fed the multiplex PCR reads into MiXCR, producing one record per CDR3 protein. This repertoire shows around 250,000 distinct CDR3 sequences, roughly 18% found once; its top ten account for 12% to 15%. These sequences were also reported in another study, on T cells in Graves' hyperthyroidism and ophthalmopathy.

The material sequenced was peripheral blood mononuclear cells (PBMCs), taken at new diagnosis, from a patient treated with antithyroid drugs. The source is a woman aged 25-40 years with Graves disease.

Notes on this clonotype: One base separates it from a far larger clone, so it is likely a read error. V usage is TRBV7-2 and J usage is TRBJ2-5; D is ambiguous. The J call is in doubt because the DNA end fits TRBJ2-7 better. The germline V gene encodes CDR1 SGHTA and CDR2 FQGNSA. The CDR3 contains 14 residues. The CDR3 reads CASSLASGRYEQYF. The CDR3 region has the DNA TGTGCCAGCAGCTTGGCGTCCGGTCGTTACGAGCAGTACTTC.

This clonotype was detected many times. The chain combines TRBV4-1 with TRBJ2-1, with D perhaps matching TRBD1 (5 bases). The length of the CDR3 is 17 residues. The germline V gene has CDR1 MGHRA and CDR2 YSYEKL. The V end lost 2 bases, the J end lost 2 bases, and 16 bases lay between the germline ends. Written as DNA, the CDR3 is TGCGCCAGCAGCCAATACAGACAGCTCCCTCCCTACAATGAGCAGTTCTTC. It translates to CASSQYRQLPPYNEQFF.

This clonotype appeared many times. The genes are TRBV20-1 and TRBJ1-1; D not certain. This CDR3 has 12 amino acids. V lost 5 bases, J lost 4 bases, and 11 bases lay in between. Germline lookup yields CDR1 DFQATT and CDR2 SNEGSKA (reference sequence). This CDR3 reads CSASRRGTEAFF. In DNA form, the CDR3 reads TGCAGTGCTTCCCGGCGGGGCACTGAAGCTTTCTTT.

This clonotype was found many times. The rearrangement joins TRBV10-3 to TRBJ2-3, with 9 nucleotides matching TRBD1. The junction had 7 bases not matched to a gene; V was cut back by 3 bases and J by 3 bases. This CDR3 contains 16 residues. Germline CDR1 reads ENHRY; CDR2 reads SYGVKD. CDR3 region: CAISDSDRGGTDTQYF. CDR3 in DNA: TGTGCCATCAGTGACTCGGACAGGGGCGGAACAGATACGCAGTATTTT.

The chain carries TRBV19 and TRBJ2-2, with TRBD1 as a possible D gene (6 bases). The length of the CDR3 is 15 residues. Trimming removed 1 base from V and 2 bases from J, with 8 bases in between. CDR1 and CDR2 from the germline V gene are LNHDA and SQIVND (reference sequence). CDR3 sequence reads: CASSIVTGNTGELFF. In DNA, the CDR3 is TGTGCCAGTAGTATAGTGACAGGAAACACCGGGGAGCTGTTTTTT.

This clonotype was detected a few times. The V and J genes are TRBV24-1 and TRBJ2-2; D could derive from TRBD1 or TRBD2 (6 bases each). Germline V gene data show CDR1 as KGHDR and CDR2 as SFDVKD. CDR3 size: 15 residues. V was pared by 3 bases and J by 4 bases, with 11 bases between. CDR3 nucleotide sequence: TGTGCCACCAGTGATCCGACGGGGGCCACCGGGGAGCTGTTTTTT. It yields the protein CATSDPTGATGELFF.

This chain joins TRBV24-1 and TRBJ1-1; TRBD1 matches 8 bases. The germline V gene has CDR1 KGHDR and CDR2 SFDVKD. The CDR3 runs 12 residues. Trimming took 7 bases from V and 4 from J; bases not matched to a gene: 1. The DNA for the CDR3 is TGTGCCACCAGGACAGGGGCCACTGAAGCTTTCTTT. This translates into CATRTGATEAFF.

This clonotype showed up many times. The rearrangement joins TRBV10-3 to TRBJ1-5, with TRBD1 matching 8 bases. J gave up 6 bases and V 8 bases, and 3 bases lay outside the gene matches. This CDR3 spans 12 amino acids. Germline V gene data show CDR1 as ENHRY and CDR2 as SYGVKD. The DNA of the CDR3 is TGTGCCATCGGGACAGGTGGTCAGCCCCAGCATTTT. As protein: CAIGTGGQPQHF.

This clonotype came up many times. V usage is TRBV7-8 and J usage is TRBJ2-7; no definite D call. CDR3 size: 10 residues. V shed 7 bases and J shed 7 bases, with 8 bases lying between them. Per the germline V gene, CDR1 is SGHVS and CDR2 is FQNEAQ. The CDR3 DNA sequence: TGTGCCAGCACTAAATGGGAGCAGTACTTC. Amino acids: CASTKWEQYF.

At least ten counts were recorded for this clonotype. DNA of the CDR3: TGCGCCAGCAGCAAGCCCGGGGGGGGCGCTAGAACTGAAGCTTTCTTT. Translating it yields CASSKPGGGARTEAFF. The V gene is TRBV4-1, the J gene TRBJ1-1; a possible D gene is TRBD1 (6 bases). V shed 5 bases and J shed 5 bases, with 21 bases lying between them. CDR1 MGHRA and CDR2 YSYEKL come from the germline V gene. CDR3 length: 16 amino acids.